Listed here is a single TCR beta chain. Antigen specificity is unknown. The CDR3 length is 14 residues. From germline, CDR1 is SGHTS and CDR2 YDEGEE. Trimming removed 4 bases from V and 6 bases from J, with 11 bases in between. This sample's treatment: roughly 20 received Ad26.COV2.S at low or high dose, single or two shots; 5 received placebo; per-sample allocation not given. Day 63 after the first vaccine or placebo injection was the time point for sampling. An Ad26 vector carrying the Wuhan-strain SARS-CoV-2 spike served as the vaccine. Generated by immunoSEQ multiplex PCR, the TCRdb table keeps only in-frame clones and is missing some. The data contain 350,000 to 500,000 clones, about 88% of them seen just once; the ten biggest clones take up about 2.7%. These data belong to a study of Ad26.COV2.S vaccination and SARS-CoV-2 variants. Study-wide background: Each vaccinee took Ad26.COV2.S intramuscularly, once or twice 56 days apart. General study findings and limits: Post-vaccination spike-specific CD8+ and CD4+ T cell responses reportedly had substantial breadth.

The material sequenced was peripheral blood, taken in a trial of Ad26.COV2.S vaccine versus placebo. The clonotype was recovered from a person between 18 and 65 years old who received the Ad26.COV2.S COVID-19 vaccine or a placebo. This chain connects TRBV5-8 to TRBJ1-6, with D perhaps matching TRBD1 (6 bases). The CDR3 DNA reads TGTGCCAGCAGCCTGGGGGGCTTTAATTCACCCCTCCACTTT. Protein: CASSLGGFNSPLHF.